These 18 T cell receptor beta chains came from one sample sequenced in a study of blood T cell repertoires in COVID-19. Measured with immunoSEQ multiplex PCR; TCRdb has only the in-frame clones, and not every one. The data contain 150,000 to 200,000 clones, approximately 88% of them singletons. The sequencing input was PBMCs or T cells enriched from blood (not recorded which). These receptor sequences come from a woman under 30 who had recovered from COVID-19.

The CDR3 DNA reads TGCGCCAGCAGCCAAATGGGGACTAGCGGGGGAGAGACCCAGTACTTC. Encoded protein: CASSQMGTSGGETQYF. This chain joins TRBV4-1 and TRBJ2-5; 14 bases match TRBD2. The J segment lost 4 bases and the V segment lost 2 bases, leaving 3 bases of the junction unmatched. This CDR3 contains 16 residues. The germline gives CDR1 MGHRA, CDR2 YSYEKL.

The rearrangement uses TRBV7-9 and TRBJ1-1; D is possibly TRBD1 (6 bases). CDR1 SEHNR and CDR2 FQNEAQ come from the germline V gene (reference sequence). CDR3 length: 14 residues. V lost 1 base, J lost 1 base, and 7 bases lay in between. CDR3 coding DNA: TGTGCCAGCAGCTTAGGACAGGCGAACACTGAAGCTTTCTTT. Residues: CASSLGQANTEAFF.

The DNA for the CDR3 is TGTGCCAGCAGCCGCAGAAAGGTCTCGAGGGGCCGGGGGACCGTCATGAACACTGAAGCTTTCTTT. This sequence encodes CASSRRKVSRGRGTVMNTEAFF. The chain employs TRBV27 and TRBJ1-1, with a possible D match to TRBD1 (5 bases). Germline V gene lookup returns CDR1 MNHEY and CDR2 SMNVEV (reference sequence). V lost 6 bases to trimming and J lost 0 bases, with 35 bases between them. The CDR3 is 22 residues long.

This chain uses TRBV28 with TRBJ2-7; a weak D match, TRBD1 (5 bases). Trimming stripped 6 bases from V and 4 bases from J, with 10 bases between. This CDR3 has 12 amino acids. Germline CDR1 and CDR2: MDHEN and SYDVKM. CDR3: CASRGRRYEQYF. The CDR3 DNA is TGTGCCAGCAGGGGGCGAAGGTACGAGCAGTACTTC.

This CDR3 is CASSYDSRNEQFF. CDR3 bases: TGTGCCAGCAGTTATGACTCGCGCAATGAGCAGTTCTTC. The V and J genes are TRBV6-2 or TRBV6-3 and TRBJ2-1; D gene ambiguous. The CDR3 is 13 residues long. The V gene lost 3 bases and the J gene lost 6 bases, with 9 bases spanning the gap. The germline gives CDR1 MNHEY, CDR2 SVGEGT.

The table lists this clone with a count of one. The V and J genes are TRBV4-2 and TRBJ1-5, with TRBD1 as a possible D gene (5 bases). The CDR3 contains 15 residues. From germline, CDR1 is LGHNA and CDR2 YNFKEQ. V lost 6 bases, J lost 1 base, and 13 bases lay in between. The CDR3 coding sequence is TGTGCCAGCAGTCCAACAGGAACGAGCAATCAGCCCCAGCATTTT. Protein sequence: CASSPTGTSNQPQHF.

This chain joins TRBV6-1 and TRBJ2-3, with D possibly TRBD2 on 6 matching bases. This CDR3 comprises 15 residues. V lost 3 bases and J 1 base, leaving 11 bases between the germline ends. Germline CDR1 MNHNS, CDR2 SASEGT. The CDR3 DNA reads as TGTGCCAGCAGTGATCGGGGGATTGGCACAGATACGCAGTATTTT. Residues: CASSDRGIGTDTQYF.

The chain couples TRBV10-2 to TRBJ2-3; TRBD2 might be the D (5 bases). V lost 9 bases and J 0 bases, leaving 13 bases between the germline ends. This CDR3 is built from 14 residues. Germline CDR1 reads WSHSY; CDR2 reads SAAADI. The CDR3 DNA sequence: TGCGCCAGTAAGAGGGAAGCTAGCACAGATACGCAGTATTTT. Residues: CASKREASTDTQYF.

This chain joins TRBV28 and TRBJ1-5; 7 positions match TRBD1. This CDR3 contains 13 residues. Germline values: CDR1 MDHEN, CDR2 SYDVKM. The V gene end was trimmed by 8 bases and the J gene end by 9 bases; junction bases not matched to a gene: 10. CDR3 nucleotides: TGTGCCAGCGTCTGGGACAGAGTAGCGCCCCAGCATTTT. Its translation is CASVWDRVAPQHF. Full variable domain (rest looked up from reference TRBV28 and TRBJ1-5): DVKVTQSSRYLVKRTGEKVFLECVQDMDHENMFWYRQDPGLGLRLIYFSYDVKMKEKGDIPEGYSVSREKKERFSLILESASTNQTSMYLCASVWDRVAPQHFGDGTRLSIL.

The CDR3 reads CASSLRGITLNTEAFF. The CDR3 DNA reads as TGTGCCAGCAGCTTAAGAGGAATTACTCTGAACACTGAAGCTTTCTTT. The chain combines TRBV7-9 with TRBJ1-1; D is uncertain. Between the trimmed V and J ends, which lost 2 bases and 0 bases, there was a span of 13 bases. CDR1 and CDR2 from the germline V gene are SEHNR and FQNEAQ (reference sequence). The CDR3 sequence is 16 residues long.

A single count supports this clone. The gene calls are TRBV10-3 and TRBJ2-1; TRBD2 matches 13 bases. This CDR3 region has 14 residues. V lost 10 bases and J lost 10; bases outside the gene matches: 10. CDR1 and CDR2 from the germline V gene are ENHRY and SYGVKD. The CDR3 protein is CATGTSGASREQFF. In DNA form, the CDR3 reads TGTGCCACTGGGACTAGCGGGGCCAGTAGGGAGCAGTTCTTC.

The CDR3 DNA reads as TGTGCCAGTAGTATAGGCGGTAGCGGCACAGATACGCAGTATTTT. Its protein product is CASSIGGSGTDTQYF. J is TRBJ2-3 and V is TRBV19, with D perhaps TRBD2 (5 bases). The CDR3 length is 15 residues. Germline V lookup: CDR1 LNHDA, CDR2 SQIVND (reference sequence). Trimming took 1 base from V and 1 from J, leaving 9 bases between them.

This chain links TRBV2 with TRBJ1-4, with TRBD1 as a possible D gene (5 bases). The germline V gene encodes CDR1 SNHLY and CDR2 FYNNEI. This CDR3 spans 14 amino acids. V was clipped by 6 bases and J by 1 base, with 9 bases between them. The CDR3 nucleotides are TGTGCCAGCAGCCGACAGATAACTAATGAAAAACTGTTTTTT. Encoded protein: CASSRQITNEKLFF.

CDR3 amino acids: CASSSGQARLYGYTF. The CDR3 DNA reads TGTGCCAGCAGTTCCGGACAGGCCCGCCTCTATGGCTACACCTTC. The chain carries TRBV27 and TRBJ1-2, with 7 bases identical to TRBD1. Germline-derived CDR1 and CDR2 are MNHEY and SMNVEV (reference sequence). The CDR3 totals 15 residues. J gave up 4 bases and V 4 bases, and 9 bases lay outside the gene matches.

The chain couples TRBV28 to TRBJ1-2; D ambiguous. Germline lookup yields CDR1 MDHEN and CDR2 SYDVKM. The germline V and J ends were trimmed by 6 bases and 5 bases, with 13 bases remaining between them. This CDR3 region has 13 residues. In DNA, the CDR3 is TGTGCCAGCAGACCTCCTCGGGGATATGGCTACACCTTC. Protein: CASRPPRGYGYTF.

This chain uses TRBV6-1 with TRBJ2-3, with TRBD2 as a possible D gene (5 bases). The CDR3 extends over 15 amino acids. Germline loops: CDR1 MNHNS, CDR2 SASEGT. The germline V and J ends were trimmed by 0 bases and 2 bases, with 9 bases remaining between them. Written as DNA, the CDR3 is TGTGCCAGCAGTGAAGCCGCGGGCCTCACAGATACGCAGTATTTT. Translating gives CASSEAAGLTDTQYF.

The V call is TRBV5-1, the J call TRBJ2-1, with a possible D match to TRBD2 (7 bases). Germline-derived CDR1 and CDR2 are SGHRS and YFSETQ. The V end was cut by 2 bases, the J end by 7 bases, with 19 bases between. The CDR3 has 16 amino acids. This CDR3 reads CASSFSSGGRENEQFF. DNA of the CDR3: TGCGCCAGCAGCTTCTCTTCGGGGGGCCGGGAGAATGAGCAGTTCTTC. The full variable domain, with the rest looked up from reference TRBV5-1 and TRBJ2-1, is KAGVTQTPRYLIKTRGQQVTLSCSPISGHRSVSWYQQTPGQGLQFLFEYFSETQRNKGNFPGRFSGRQFSNSRSEMNVSTLELGDSALYLCASSFSSGGRENEQFFGPGTRLTVL.

The V and J genes are TRBV7-2 and TRBJ1-2; D might be TRBD1 (5 bases). The length of the CDR3 is 15 residues. Germline CDR1 reads SGHTA; CDR2 reads FQGNSA. V was pared by 1 base and J by 4 bases, with 13 bases between. DNA for the CDR3: TGTGCCAGCAGCTTAGTCCCTCTCCAGGGCTATGGCTACACCTTC. Protein product: CASSLVPLQGYGYTF.